These 7 T cell receptor beta chains originate from one sample sequenced in a study of Ad26.COV2.S vaccination and SARS-CoV-2 variants (dated by TCRdb to about 2021). Library prep was done by the immunoSEQ multiplex PCR assay. The source is immuneACCESS, and TCRdb retained only in-frame sequences with V and J called. Part of the clones is not carried over; for the studies checked, unresolved V genes explain less than half of this, and the remainder is unexplained. For this sample there are 350,000 to 400,000 clones; 75% to 90% appear just once. The top ten clonotypes cover 3.5% of the sample. Reading the label with the study, this specimen's treatment or condition is: over 15 received Ad26.COV2.S at low or high dose, single or two shots; 5 received placebo; per-sample allocation not given. Repertoires of vaccine and placebo recipients were sequenced from samples taken on day 63 after the first injection.

Specimen: peripheral blood, collected in a trial of Ad26.COV2.S vaccine versus placebo. The receptors stem from a person between 18 and 65 years old who received the Ad26.COV2.S COVID-19 vaccine or a placebo.

The V call is TRBV6-6, the J call TRBJ1-5; D gene uncertain. The CDR3 is 14 residues long. The ends were cut back, 6 bases at V and 0 bases at J, with 9 bases in the middle. Germline loops: CDR1 MNHNY, CDR2 SVGAGI (reference sequence). CDR3 coding DNA: TGTGCCAGCAGCCAAAGCAATAGCAATCAGCCCCAGCATTTT. It specifies CASSQSNSNQPQHF.

This chain joins TRBV6-1 and TRBJ1-2; perhaps TRBD1 as D (5 bases). V was clipped by 4 bases and J by 4 bases, with 19 bases between them. Per germline, CDR1 MNHNS and CDR2 SASEGT. There are 16 residues in the CDR3. The CDR3 coding sequence is TGTGCCAGCAGTGTTCATACCGGGACTCCATTCTATGGCTACACCTTC. This codes for CASSVHTGTPFYGYTF.

The chain joins TRBV10-3 to TRBJ2-6; possibly TRBD1 for D (5 bases). Trimming pared 6 bases from V and 0 bases from J, leaving 12 bases between. This CDR3 is built from 16 residues. In germline, CDR1 is ENHRY, CDR2 SYGVKD. This chain's CDR3 is CAIRRQQTSGANVLTF. DNA for the CDR3: TGTGCCATCAGAAGACAGCAAACCTCTGGGGCCAACGTCCTGACTTTC.

This clone has a handful of counts. The gene calls are TRBV30 and TRBJ1-6, with D unresolved. Germline V gives CDR1 GTSNPN, CDR2 SVGIG (reference sequence). CDR3 size: 14 residues. Trimming removed 2 bases from V and 6 bases from J, with 11 bases in between. The CDR3 sequence is CAWSTGLINSPLHF. For the CDR3, the DNA is TGTGCCTGGAGTACGGGCCTTATTAATTCACCCCTCCACTTT.

This clone was detected only once. The chain has TRBV6-2 or TRBV6-3 and TRBJ1-6; D is unclear. This CDR3 is 15 amino acids long. The V gene's germline CDR1 is MNHEY and CDR2 SVGEGT. Trimming left V 2 bases short and J 6 bases short, with 11 bases between. The CDR3 spells CASSYRGLGNSPLHF. CDR3 sequence (DNA): TGTGCCAGCAGTTACCGCGGGCTGGGTAATTCACCCCTCCACTTT.

This rearrangement joins TRBV14 to TRBJ2-7; D not certain. This CDR3 region has 13 residues. Germline values: CDR1 SGHDN, CDR2 FVKESK. Trimming took 0 bases from V and 9 from J, leaving 12 bases between them. In DNA, the CDR3 is TGTGCCAGCAGCCAAGAAAGAAAAGTGCCGCAGTACTTC. Its translation: CASSQERKVPQYF.

The chain joins TRBV14 to TRBJ2-3, with 11 bases matching TRBD2. In germline, CDR1 is SGHDN, CDR2 FVKESK. V shed 0 bases and J 4 bases; nucleotides not matched to a gene: 6. CDR3 size: 17 residues. In nucleotides, the CDR3 is TGTGCCAGCAGCCAAGATAGTAGGACTAGCGGGTCAGATACGCAGTATTTT. Its protein is CASSQDSRTSGSDTQYF.